This T cell receptor (beta chain) was identified in a study of shared clonotypes between healthy human individuals. Method: immunoSEQ multiplex PCR; TCRdb's copy keeps in-frame clones and lacks some. Of roughly 2.2 million clones listed, just under 95% are singletons. Germline lookup yields CDR1 SQVTM and CDR2 ANQGSEA. Germline trimming cut 4 bases from V and 4 bases from J; bases unmatched to any gene: 2. The CDR3 spans 12 residues. In the case of this clone: What it binds is unknown. Other nucleotide sequences in the sample specify the same CDR3.

Findings and caveats of the study: The donor pool, a small one, limited the genetic and exposure-history diversity represented.

This receptor was obtained from a man aged 18 to 29 in good health. Some clones in this sample may be carry-over from other donors' samples. The specimen sequenced was naive CD4+ T cells from PBMCs. Subset: CD45RA+ positively selected. This chain uses TRBV29-1 with TRBJ2-5; 8 nucleotides match TRBD2. The CDR3 spells CSVVGGAETQYF. CDR3 nucleotide sequence: TGCAGCGTTGTCGGGGGGGCAGAGACCCAGTACTTC.